Listed below are T cell receptor beta chains from one sample, sequenced in a study of T-cell memory formation after mild COVID-19. TCRdb reprocessed the 5' RACE reads with MiXCR, giving one entry per CDR3 protein. The data contain some 450,000 distinct CDR3 sequences, 15% to 20% of them singletons. Sequencing was performed on PBMCs or a T cell subset sorted from them (not recorded which). The receptor source for this set is an adult woman who had mild COVID-19 (a few samples of this study predate the infection). Cell type and time point are not known. Each CDR3 is given with its conserved first and last residue. Fields, in order: D gene, J gene, clone size, V gene, CDR3 DNA, CDR3 protein. The D gene is left open where the match is weak. The listing skips clone size in some rows; elsewhere it reads once, few, many or a size class.

D: NA; J: TRBJ1-4; size: NA; V: TRBV7-6; DNA: TGTGCCAGCAGCTTAGCAGGGGCCCCAACTAATGAAAAACTGTTTTTT; CDR3: CASSLAGAPTNEKLFF
D: NA; J: TRBJ2-7; size: NA; V: TRBV7-9; DNA: TGTGCCAGCAGCCCGATAGCGGCACCGTCCTACGAGCAGTACTTC; CDR3: CASSPIAAPSYEQYF
D: TRBD2; J: TRBJ2-7; size: NA; V: TRBV6-5; DNA: TGTGCCAGCAGTCGGGGCGGGGGGTCCTACGAGCAGTACTTC; CDR3: CASSRGGGSYEQYF
D: NA; J: TRBJ2-3; size: many; V: TRBV2; DNA: TGTGCCAGCATCGCCAGCACAGATACGCAGTATTTT; CDR3: CASIASTDTQYF
D: TRBD1; J: TRBJ1-2; size: few; V: TRBV29-1; DNA: TGCAGCGTTGAAGATACAGGGGGCTATGGCTACACCTTC; CDR3: CSVEDTGGYGYTF
D: TRBD1; J: TRBJ2-3; size: NA; V: TRBV3-1; DNA: TGTGCCAGCAGCGGCGGGACAGGGGTTACAGATACGCAGTATTTT; CDR3: CASSGGTGVTDTQYF
D: NA; J: TRBJ2-7; size: NA; V: TRBV6-2/TRBV6-3; DNA: TGTGCCAGCAGTTACTCTGTGAACTACGAGCAGTACTTC; CDR3: CASSYSVNYEQYF
D: TRBD1; J: TRBJ2-1; size: NA; V: TRBV18; DNA: TGTGCCAGCTCACCACCGGGGACAGGGAGTAACCATGAGCAGTTCTTC; CDR3: CASSPPGTGSNHEQFF
D: NA; J: TRBJ1-1; size: NA; V: TRBV6-5; DNA: TGTGCCAGCAGTTACTCCCGGACAGCCACTGAAGCTTTCTTT; CDR3: CASSYSRTATEAFF
D: TRBD2; J: TRBJ2-1; size: NA; V: TRBV20-1; DNA: TGCAGTGCTGGTGGGGGACTAGCTCTTGAGCAGTTCTTC; CDR3: CSAGGGLALEQFF
D: TRBD1; J: TRBJ2-7; size: few; V: TRBV7-3; DNA: TGTGCCAGCAGCCCGGGGACAGGGTACGGCTACGAGCAGTACTTC; CDR3: CASSPGTGYGYEQYF